A selection of T cell receptor beta chains follows, all from one sample in a study of lymphopenia after photon versus proton radiotherapy. Produced via immunoSEQ multiplex PCR; TCRdb's table is partial and in-frame only. The repertoire holds about 19,000 clones, with 80% to 95% as singletons. The sample consisted of peripheral blood, taken from a patient treated with photon-based radiotherapy. The origin of the receptors is a man between 60 and 75 years old with pancreatic cancer. CDR3s include the opening cysteine and the closing phenylalanine or tryptophan. The D gene is left open where the match is weak. Clone size, where shown, is once, few, many, or a class for clones that have expanded.

size: -; D: -; J: TRBJ2-5; V: TRBV18; DNA: TGTGCCAGCTCACCGGGTCAGTTACTGGGTGAGCAGTACTTC; CDR3: CASSPGQLLGEQYF
size: -; D: -; J: TRBJ1-2; V: TRBV5-4; DNA: TGTGCCAGCAGTTTCGGCCAAGCTTTTGGTAACTATGGCTACACCTTC; CDR3: CASSFGQAFGNYGYTF
size: -; D: TRBD2; J: TRBJ2-3; V: TRBV29-1; DNA: TGCAGCGTTTCTGGCGGGGGGGCAACAGATACGCAGTATTTT; CDR3: CSVSGGGATDTQYF
size: -; D: -; J: TRBJ1-1; V: TRBV12-5; DNA: TGTGCTAGTGGTCCTAAGGGGGGCGCTTTCTTT; CDR3: CASGPKGGAFF
size: -; D: -; J: TRBJ2-4; V: TRBV19; DNA: TGTGCCAGTGGTGGGGCAGGGGATACCAAAAACATTCAGTACTTC; CDR3: CASGGAGDTKNIQYF
size: -; D: -; J: TRBJ2-7; V: TRBV4-3; DNA: TGCGCCAGCAGCCAAGATCAGGTTTCGGCTTACGAGCAGTACTTC; CDR3: CASSQDQVSAYEQYF
size: -; D: -; J: TRBJ1-5; V: TRBV5-1; DNA: TGCGCCAGCAGCTCCTATGGGGATCAGCCCCAGCATTTT; CDR3: CASSSYGDQPQHF
size: -; D: TRBD1; J: TRBJ1-1; V: TRBV25-1; DNA: TGTGCCAGCATCAAAGGGGGCTCGGGTGAAGCTTTCTTT; CDR3: CASIKGGSGEAFF
size: -; D: -; J: TRBJ1-6; V: TRBV18; DNA: TGTGCCAGCTCACCTGGGGCAGCCAATAATTCACCCCTCCACTTT; CDR3: CASSPGAANNSPLHF
size: few; D: TRBD2; J: TRBJ2-3; V: TRBV7-9; DNA: TGTGCCAGCAGCTTATATGCTAGCGGGGCCTCAGATACGCAGTATTTT; CDR3: CASSLYASGASDTQYF
size: -; D: -; J: TRBJ2-7; V: TRBV5-1; DNA: TGCGCCAGCAGCTTGGAAGGGCGGGGCTGGTACGAGCAGTACTTC; CDR3: CASSLEGRGWYEQYF
size: -; D: -; J: TRBJ2-5; V: TRBV7-2; DNA: TGTGCCAGCAGCTTAAGCGGTCTGGGGGAGACCCAGTACTTC; CDR3: CASSLSGLGETQYF
size: -; D: TRBD1; J: TRBJ1-1; V: TRBV10-2; DNA: TGCGCCAGCAGCGCGGACAGGACGACTGAAGCTTTCTTT; CDR3: CASSADRTTEAFF
size: -; D: -; J: TRBJ2-2; V: TRBV4-2; DNA: TGTGCCAGCAGCCAAGGCAGGGCGGTTACCGGGGAGCTGTTTTTT; CDR3: CASSQGRAVTGELFF
size: -; D: TRBD1; J: TRBJ1-2; V: TRBV27; DNA: TGTGCCAGCGCGCCCGGGACAGGCTATGGCTACACCTTC; CDR3: CASAPGTGYGYTF
size: -; D: -; J: TRBJ2-7; V: TRBV7-2; DNA: TGTGCCAGCAGCTTAGCAACGCGGCCCTGGGTCTACGAGCAGTACTTC; CDR3: CASSLATRPWVYEQYF
size: -; D: -; J: TRBJ2-7; V: TRBV27; DNA: TGTGCCAGCAGTTTAGTACCGGATAACTACGAGCAGTACTTC; CDR3: CASSLVPDNYEQYF
size: once; D: TRBD1; J: TRBJ2-7; V: TRBV27; DNA: TGTGCCAGCAGTTATTCGGACAGGGGTGGCGAGCAGTACTTC; CDR3: CASSYSDRGGEQYF
size: -; D: TRBD2; J: TRBJ2-1; V: TRBV7-2; DNA: TGTGCCAGCAGCTTTAGCGGGGGGGCTTACAATGAGCAGTTCTTC; CDR3: CASSFSGGAYNEQFF
size: -; D: -; J: TRBJ2-3; V: TRBV6-1; DNA: TGTGCCAGCAGTGAATGGTCACGGCCTAGCACAGATACGCAGTATTTT; CDR3: CASSEWSRPSTDTQYF
size: -; D: -; J: TRBJ1-3; V: TRBV5-1; DNA: TGCGCCAGCAGCTTGGAGAGAAACTCTGGAAACACCATATATTTT; CDR3: CASSLERNSGNTIYF
size: -; D: TRBD2; J: TRBJ2-3; V: TRBV7-2; DNA: TGTGCCAGCAGCTTGGCGGGGGGTCTGGAAGATACGCAGTATTTT; CDR3: CASSLAGGLEDTQYF
size: -; D: TRBD2; J: TRBJ2-1; V: TRBV7-3; DNA: TGTGCCAGCAGCCAAAGCGGGGGGTCATACAATGAGCAGTTCTTC; CDR3: CASSQSGGSYNEQFF
size: -; D: -; J: TRBJ1-3; V: TRBV7-2; DNA: TGTGCCAGCAGCTTCCGGGCCGGGGGCTCTGGAAACACCATATATTTT; CDR3: CASSFRAGGSGNTIYF
size: -; D: TRBD2; J: TRBJ2-3; V: TRBV9; DNA: TGTGCCAGCAGCGTTAGTAGCGGGAATACGCAGTATTTT; CDR3: CASSVSSGNTQYF
size: -; D: -; J: TRBJ2-5; V: TRBV11-2; DNA: TGTGCCAGCAGACGAGGCCAGACCCAGTACTTC; CDR3: CASRRGQTQYF
size: -; D: -; J: TRBJ1-1; V: TRBV6-4; DNA: TGTGCCAGCAGTGACGGGGGTACGAGGACTGAAGCTTTCTTT; CDR3: CASSDGGTRTEAFF
size: -; D: TRBD1; J: TRBJ2-5; V: TRBV19; DNA: TGTGCCAGTAGTATCGGACAGGGGTCCGGAGAGACCCAGTACTTC; CDR3: CASSIGQGSGETQYF
size: few; D: TRBD1; J: TRBJ1-4; V: TRBV13; DNA: TGTGCCAGCAGCGAAGGACAGGGGCTTCAGGTTGAAAAACTGTTTTTT; CDR3: CASSEGQGLQVEKLFF
size: -; D: TRBD1; J: TRBJ2-5; V: TRBV28; DNA: TGTGCCAGCAGTCCGTGGACAGGCGTAGAGACCCAGTACTTC; CDR3: CASSPWTGVETQYF
size: -; D: -; J: TRBJ1-1; V: TRBV7-2; DNA: TGTGCCAGCAGCTTAGGGGTAGACGCTTTCTTT; CDR3: CASSLGVDAFF
size: -; D: -; J: TRBJ2-7; V: TRBV6-6; DNA: TGTGCCAGCACGTCCCGGGACGGGTACGAGCAGTACTTC; CDR3: CASTSRDGYEQYF
size: -; D: -; J: TRBJ1-2; V: TRBV6-6; DNA: TGTGCCAGCAGTGCTTTCGGCAGCCTATATGGCTACACCTTC; CDR3: CASSAFGSLYGYTF
size: -; D: -; J: TRBJ2-7; V: TRBV29-1; DNA: TGCAGCGTTAGGTCAGGATTCTACGAGCAGTACTTC; CDR3: CSVRSGFYEQYF
size: -; D: -; J: TRBJ1-1; V: TRBV4-1; DNA: TGCGCCAGCAGCCAACCGAGGGGCACTGAAGCTTTCTTT; CDR3: CASSQPRGTEAFF
size: -; D: -; J: TRBJ1-6; V: TRBV4-2; DNA: TGTGCCAGCAGCTTACAGGGACGGAGAGATTCACCCCTCCACTTT; CDR3: CASSLQGRRDSPLHF
size: -; D: -; J: TRBJ2-5; V: TRBV6-1; DNA: TGTGCCAGCAGCGGGGGCCAAGAGACCCAGTACTTC; CDR3: CASSGGQETQYF
size: -; D: TRBD1; J: TRBJ1-5; V: TRBV7-9; DNA: TGTGCCAGCAGCGCACGGACAGGCCCGCATCAGCCCCAGCATTTT; CDR3: CASSARTGPHQPQHF
size: -; D: -; J: TRBJ2-7; V: TRBV7-6; DNA: TGTGCCAGCAGCTTAGGCATAGGGGAAACCTACGAGCAGTACTTC; CDR3: CASSLGIGETYEQYF
size: -; D: -; J: TRBJ2-1; V: TRBV7-3; DNA: TGTGCCAGCAGCCCCAGGGGGGGGCCCTACAATGAGCAGTTCTTC; CDR3: CASSPRGGPYNEQFF
size: -; D: TRBD1; J: TRBJ2-7; V: TRBV19; DNA: TGTGCCAGTAGTACTACAGGGGGCGGCGAGCAGTACTTC; CDR3: CASSTTGGGEQYF
size: -; D: -; J: TRBJ2-7; V: TRBV5-6; DNA: TGTGCCAGCAGCTTAAGGGGGAACCCAACCTACGAGCAGTACTTC; CDR3: CASSLRGNPTYEQYF
size: -; D: -; J: TRBJ2-5; V: TRBV7-2; DNA: TGTGCCAGCAGCTCTAGGACCGGGAAGACCCAGTACTTC; CDR3: CASSSRTGKTQYF
size: -; D: TRBD1; J: TRBJ2-6; V: TRBV27; DNA: TGTGCCAGCAGTGCAACCGGACAGGGGGCCTCTGGGGCCAACGTCCTGACTTTC; CDR3: CASSATGQGASGANVLTF
size: -; D: TRBD1; J: TRBJ1-2; V: TRBV7-9; DNA: TGTGCCAGCAGCTTTGAGACAGGGGGCTATGGCTACACCTTC; CDR3: CASSFETGGYGYTF
size: -; D: -; J: TRBJ2-1; V: TRBV6-1; DNA: TGTGCCAGCAGTGAATCAGGCAGTATTAGGTACAATGAGCAGTTCTTC; CDR3: CASSESGSIRYNEQFF
size: -; D: TRBD2; J: TRBJ2-3; V: TRBV7-3; DNA: TGTGCCAGCAGCTTAAATCCGGGACTAGCGGGAGTAGGCACAGATACGCAGTATTTT; CDR3: CASSLNPGLAGVGTDTQYF
size: -; D: -; J: TRBJ2-3; V: TRBV5-1; DNA: TGCGCCAGCAGCTTCGGGGGCTTGGATACGCAGTATTTT; CDR3: CASSFGGLDTQYF
size: -; D: TRBD2; J: TRBJ2-2; V: TRBV2; DNA: TGTGCCAGCAGTGTGGGTCTAGCGGGGGGAAACACCGGGGAGCTGTTTTTT; CDR3: CASSVGLAGGNTGELFF
size: -; D: -; J: TRBJ1-6; V: TRBV5-1; DNA: TGCGCCAGCAGCCCTGGACAGTCGGATTCACCCCTCCACTTT; CDR3: CASSPGQSDSPLHF
size: -; D: TRBD1; J: TRBJ1-1; V: TRBV4-1; DNA: TGCGCCAGCAGCCCAACCTCGATACGACAGGGGGCGCTGACTGAAGCTTTCTTT; CDR3: CASSPTSIRQGALTEAFF
size: -; D: -; J: TRBJ1-5; V: TRBV19; DNA: TGTGCCAGTAGTATATCGGGAATTAGCAATCAGCCCCAGCATTTT; CDR3: CASSISGISNQPQHF
size: -; D: TRBD1; J: TRBJ2-6; V: TRBV6-5; DNA: TGTGCCAGCAGTTTAAAACAGGGGGCTGGGGCCAACGTCCTGACTTTC; CDR3: CASSLKQGAGANVLTF
size: -; D: -; J: TRBJ2-2; V: TRBV10-2; DNA: TGCGCCAGCGGAAAGGACAGAAACACCGGGGAGCTGTTTTTT; CDR3: CASGKDRNTGELFF
size: -; D: -; J: TRBJ2-7; V: TRBV4-2; DNA: TGTGCCAGCAGCCAAGATTGGAGAGCCTACGAGCAGTACTTC; CDR3: CASSQDWRAYEQYF
size: -; D: -; J: TRBJ2-1; V: TRBV27; DNA: TGTGCCAGCAGTTTAAGCTTGGACGAATCCTACAATGAGCAGTTCTTC; CDR3: CASSLSLDESYNEQFF
size: -; D: TRBD2; J: TRBJ2-5; V: TRBV6-6; DNA: TGTGCCAGCAGTTACGCGGGAGAGGGACTAGCAGAGACCCAGTACTTC; CDR3: CASSYAGEGLAETQYF
size: -; D: TRBD1; J: TRBJ1-6; V: TRBV14; DNA: TGTGCCAGCAGCCAACTTCCCGCCCGGGACAGAGTTTCCTATAATTCACCCCTCCACTTT; CDR3: CASSQLPARDRVSYNSPLHF
size: -; D: TRBD1; J: TRBJ2-5; V: TRBV18; DNA: TGTGCCAGCTCACCGACAGGGGAAGAGACCCAGTACTTC; CDR3: CASSPTGEETQYF
size: -; D: -; J: TRBJ2-7; V: TRBV6-1; DNA: TGTGCCACCTCCCTGGAGGGGGGGGCCTCCTACGAGCAGTACTTC; CDR3: CATSLEGGASYEQYF